These T cell receptor beta chains were read from a single sample in a study of blood T cell repertoires in COVID-19. Method: immunoSEQ multiplex PCR; TCRdb's copy keeps in-frame clones and lacks some. The data show about 61,000 clones, around 80% seen once. The sequenced sample was peripheral blood. The receptors stem from a woman aged 70-85 years with acute or convalescent COVID-19. Both conserved end residues are part of each CDR3. A D gene is named only where the DNA matches it firmly. Not every row has a clone size; where given, it reads once, few, many or a size class.

j_call,clone_size,d_call,v_call,cdr3_aa,cdr3_nt
TRBJ2-5,-,-,TRBV7-2,CASSLGWAGGLETQYF,TGTGCCAGCAGCTTAGGTTGGGCAGGGGGGTTGGAGACCCAGTACTTC
TRBJ1-4,few,-,TRBV3-1/TRBV3-2,CASSQDAGANEKLFF,TGTGCCAGCAGCCAAGATGCAGGGGCAAATGAAAAACTGTTTTTT
TRBJ1-1,-,TRBD1,TRBV7-9,CASIKGAGGDMNTEAFF,TGTGCCAGCATCAAGGGGGCAGGGGGCGACATGAACACTGAAGCTTTCTTT
TRBJ2-7,once,TRBD1,TRBV6-2/TRBV6-3,CASSYVPGQGTFYEQYF,TGTGCCAGCAGTTACGTTCCCGGACAGGGGACATTCTACGAGCAGTACTTC
TRBJ2-5,-,TRBD2,TRBV4-2,CASSQLHGTSGGAGETQYF,TGTGCCAGCAGCCAACTCCACGGGACTAGCGGGGGGGCCGGGGAGACCCAGTACTTC
TRBJ2-4,once,-,TRBV19,CASSIQGTGKNIQYF,TGTGCCAGCAGCATACAGGGAACTGGCAAAAACATTCAGTACTTC
TRBJ1-1,few,TRBD1,TRBV19,CASSPKNDRGGNYMNTEAFF,TGTGCCAGTAGCCCAAAGAACGACAGGGGGGGGAACTATATGAACACTGAAGCTTTCTTT
TRBJ2-5,-,TRBD2,TRBV7-2,CASSPSGGPSTGTQYF,TGTGCCAGCAGCCCCAGCGGGGGCCCAAGTACAGGGACCCAGTACTTC
TRBJ2-3,few,-,TRBV28,CASRPDSPTQYF,TGTGCCAGCAGGCCCGACAGTCCTACGCAGTATTTT
TRBJ2-6,-,TRBD1,TRBV19,CASSTTGTGGAGANVLTF,TGTGCCAGTAGTACCACCGGGACAGGGGGAGCTGGGGCCAACGTCCTGACTTTC
TRBJ1-4,-,-,TRBV28,CASRVTGPQIEKLFF,TGTGCCAGCAGGGTGACAGGTCCCCAAATTGAAAAACTGTTTTTT
TRBJ2-1,-,TRBD2,TRBV11-3,CASSEGQAGDNEQFF,TGTGCCAGCAGTGAGGGACAAGCGGGGGACAATGAGCAGTTCTTC
TRBJ2-1,-,-,TRBV5-1,CASSLVGQQYNEQFF,TGCGCCAGCAGCTTGGTCGGCCAACAGTACAATGAGCAGTTCTTC
TRBJ2-1,-,-,TRBV2,CASSEDLGRGNEQFF,TGTGCCAGCAGTGAAGATCTTGGACGGGGCAATGAGCAGTTCTTC
TRBJ2-1,-,-,TRBV27,CASSLKGSRQASSYNEQFF,TGTGCCAGCAGTTTAAAAGGCTCACGACAGGCGAGCTCCTACAATGAGCAGTTCTTC
TRBJ2-1,once,TRBD1,TRBV27,CASTRPRAGGIDEQFF,TGTGCCAGCACACGACCGAGGGCAGGGGGCATCGATGAGCAGTTCTTC
TRBJ1-6,-,TRBD1,TRBV5-1,CASSHGQDSPLHF,TGCGCCAGCAGCCACGGACAGGATTCACCCCTCCACTTT
TRBJ1-1,-,-,TRBV5-1,CASSLVSAGLNTEAFF,TGCGCCAGCAGCTTGGTCTCGGCAGGGCTGAACACTGAAGCTTTCTTT
TRBJ1-3,-,-,TRBV7-2,CASSLAPGVGNTIYF,TGTGCCAGCAGCTTAGCGCCAGGGGTCGGAAACACCATATATTTT
TRBJ1-4,-,-,TRBV5-5,CASSLGGTTNEKLFF,TGTGCCAGCAGCTTGGGAGGGACAACTAATGAAAAACTGTTTTTT
TRBJ2-1,-,TRBD1,TRBV19,CASIGTGKQKNNEQFF,TGTGCCAGTATCGGGACAGGGAAACAAAAGAACAATGAGCAGTTCTTC
TRBJ2-1,once,TRBD2,TRBV5-4,CASSLAASGGYNEQFF,TGTGCCAGCAGCTTGGCGGCTAGCGGGGGGTACAATGAGCAGTTCTTC
TRBJ2-2,few,TRBD2,TRBV7-3,CASSTEALAATGELFF,TGTGCCAGCAGCACGGAGGCACTAGCGGCGACCGGGGAGCTGTTTTTT
TRBJ2-1,-,TRBD2,TRBV7-3,CASSLTSGGTEQFF,TGTGCCAGCAGCTTAACTAGCGGGGGTACTGAGCAGTTCTTC
TRBJ2-5,-,-,TRBV11-2,CASSYTTLQETQYF,TGTGCCAGCAGTTATACTACGCTCCAAGAGACCCAGTACTTC
TRBJ2-1,-,TRBD1,TRBV28,CASRQGGYNEQFF,TGTGCCAGCAGACAGGGGGGTTACAATGAGCAGTTCTTC
TRBJ2-7,-,TRBD1,TRBV4-2,CASSREGQGSYEQYF,TGTGCCAGCAGCCGGGAAGGACAGGGAAGCTACGAGCAGTACTTC
TRBJ2-3,once,-,TRBV6-1,CASSDGGADTQYF,TGTGCCAGCAGTGATGGGGGCGCAGATACGCAGTATTTT
TRBJ1-6,-,-,TRBV6-1,CASSAFDVGSSYNSPLHF,TGTGCCAGCAGTGCATTCGACGTCGGGAGCTCCTATAATTCACCCCTCCACTTT
TRBJ2-3,-,-,TRBV28,CASIPLSRNADTQYF,TGTGCCAGCATCCCGCTCTCGAGGAATGCAGATACGCAGTATTTT
TRBJ1-2,-,-,TRBV5-6,CASSYRTDNYGYTF,TGTGCCAGCAGCTACAGGACAGATAACTATGGCTACACCTTC
TRBJ2-3,-,-,TRBV6-6,CASSPHYQLADTQYF,TGTGCCAGCAGTCCTCACTACCAGCTAGCAGATACGCAGTATTTT
TRBJ2-5,-,TRBD2,TRBV4-1,CASSQPTSGGETQYF,TGCGCCAGCAGCCAACCGACTAGCGGAGGAGAGACCCAGTACTTC
TRBJ1-5,-,-,TRBV18,CASSPGWSNQPQHF,TGTGCCAGCTCACCCGGGTGGAGCAATCAGCCCCAGCATTTT
TRBJ2-3,-,-,TRBV6-5,CASSITGSTDTQYF,TGTGCCAGCAGCATCACAGGGTCCACAGATACGCAGTATTTT
TRBJ1-1,-,-,TRBV27,CASSLKQNTEAFF,TGTGCCAGCAGTTTAAAACAAAACACTGAAGCTTTCTTT
TRBJ2-7,-,TRBD1,TRBV11-3,CASSSRTGVSYEQYF,TGTGCCAGCAGCTCCAGGACAGGGGTCTCCTACGAGCAGTACTTC
TRBJ1-2,-,TRBD1,TRBV5-1,CASSQGQGNGYGYTF,TGCGCCAGCAGCCAAGGACAGGGGAACGGTTATGGCTACACCTTC
TRBJ2-5,-,TRBD1,TRBV5-5,CASSWGTGGMTETQYF,TGTGCCAGCAGCTGGGGGACAGGGGGAATGACAGAGACCCAGTACTTC